One and the same sample provided the 11 T cell receptor beta chains below, sequenced in a study of cytomegalovirus exposure and HLA in healthy donors. The assay was immunoSEQ multiplex PCR, and TCRdb's table has in-frame clones only and misses some. Among about 150,000 clones, approximately 94% were seen once, and the ten largest hold approximately 1.8%. Input material: PBMCs. These receptor sequences come from a man aged 18 to 29 in good health and CMV-seropositive.

This chain connects TRBV5-1 to TRBJ2-1, with a weak D call TRBD2 (5 bases). Germline CDR1 SGHRS, CDR2 YFSETQ. The CDR3 is 17 amino acids. Trimming pared 0 bases from V and 0 bases from J, leaving 13 bases between. The CDR3 sequence is CASSLGSSGSSYNEQFF. CDR3 in DNA: TGCGCCAGCAGCTTGGGATCAAGCGGAAGCTCCTACAATGAGCAGTTCTTC.

The table lists this clone with a few counts. The chain carries TRBV19 and TRBJ2-7, with 7 bases that match TRBD1. Per germline, CDR1 LNHDA and CDR2 SQIVND (reference sequence). Trimming cost V 3 bases and J 5 bases; bases outside gene matches: 10. The CDR3 extends over 15 amino acids. The CDR3: CASSIAGRTGDEQYF. Written as DNA, the CDR3 is TGTGCCAGTAGTATCGCCGGAAGAACAGGGGACGAGCAGTACTTC. Looking up the rest from reference TRBV19 and TRBJ2-7 gives the full variable domain: DGGITQSPKYLFRKEGQNVTLSCEQNLNHDAMYWYRQDPGQGLRLIYYSQIVNDFQKGDIAEGYSVSREKKESFPLTVTSAQKNPTAFYLCASSIAGRTGDEQYFGPGTRLTVT.

This chain uses TRBV27 with TRBJ2-2; no reliable D call. CDR3 length: 15 amino acids. Trimming left V 3 bases short and J 1 base short, with 9 bases between. In germline, CDR1 is MNHEY, CDR2 SMNVEV (reference sequence). This CDR3 reads CASSFGTLNTGELFF. The CDR3 region has the DNA TGTGCCAGCAGTTTTGGCACCTTGAACACCGGGGAGCTGTTTTTT.

The rearrangement uses TRBV5-1 and TRBJ1-1, with a possible D match to TRBD1 (5 bases). Germline CDR1 reads SGHRS; CDR2 reads YFSETQ. V was pared by 4 bases and J by 0 bases, with 10 bases between. The CDR3 loop spans 14 amino acids. The CDR3 DNA reads as TGCGCCAGCAGCCGAAGACAGATGAACACTGAAGCTTTCTTT. Its translation is CASSRRQMNTEAFF.

The chain joins TRBV6-1 to TRBJ1-4, with TRBD1 identical over 7 bases. V trimming: 2 bases; J trimming: 10 bases; junction bases outside the gene matches: 13. The CDR3 length is 16 residues. Germline V gives CDR1 MNHNS, CDR2 SASEGT. CDR3 nucleotides: TGTGCCAGCAGTGAATCTGCTGGACAGGTACGGGGAAAACTGTTTTTT. It yields the protein CASSESAGQVRGKLFF.

The V gene is TRBV7-8, the J gene TRBJ1-1; perhaps TRBD1 as D (5 bases). This CDR3 has 13 residues. Trimming stripped 5 bases from V and 4 bases from J, with 11 bases between. Per the germline V gene, CDR1 is SGHVS and CDR2 is FQNEAQ. Written as DNA, the CDR3 is TGTGCCAGCAGCCCTCGGGGGGTCACTGAAGCTTTCTTT. It yields the protein CASSPRGVTEAFF.

This clone was found a few times. The CDR3 nucleotides read TGTGCCAGCAGTAAAGGGACAGGGTATGGATTAGCCGGGGAGCTGTTTTTT. It specifies CASSKGTGYGLAGELFF. The rearrangement joins TRBV6-1 to TRBJ2-2, with TRBD1 matching over 9 bases. V shed 5 bases and J 6 bases; nucleotides not matched to a gene: 13. Germline loops: CDR1 MNHNS, CDR2 SASEGT. The CDR3 loop spans 17 amino acids.

This chain joins TRBV28 and TRBJ2-7; weak D call: TRBD2 (6 bases). Germline loops: CDR1 MDHEN, CDR2 SYDVKM. This CDR3 spans 15 amino acids. The germline V and J ends were trimmed by 0 bases and 2 bases, with 11 bases remaining between them. CDR3 DNA: TGTGCCAGCAGTTTATGGGGGCGGGATACCTACGAGCAGTACTTC. Translating gives CASSLWGRDTYEQYF.

The CDR3 region is CASSLVRSGEPAMNTEAFF. For the CDR3, the DNA is TGCGCCAGCAGCTTGGTACGGTCAGGCGAACCTGCCATGAACACTGAAGCTTTCTTT. The chain couples TRBV5-1 to TRBJ1-1; D remains unclear. Germline-derived CDR1 and CDR2 are SGHRS and YFSETQ. The CDR3 length is 19 residues. Deletions cut 0 bases from V and 0 bases from J, with 21 bases between.

This clone appeared once. The rearrangement links TRBV18 to TRBJ2-3; weak D call: TRBD1 (6 bases). V shed 4 bases and J shed 4 bases, with 12 bases lying between them. In germline, CDR1 is KGHSH, CDR2 LQKENI. The CDR3 is made up of 14 amino acids. In nucleotides, the CDR3 is TGTGCCAGCTCACTAATTACAGGGTCAGATACGCAGTATTTT. Translating it yields CASSLITGSDTQYF.

This chain uses TRBV27 with TRBJ2-7; 9 nucleotides align to TRBD2. V lost 4 bases and J lost 2; bases outside the gene matches: 9. Germline V gene data show CDR1 as MNHEY and CDR2 as SMNVEV (reference sequence). The CDR3 loop spans 16 amino acids. In nucleotides, the CDR3 is TGTGCCAGCAGTTGGGTATCGGCGGGAGGGCCCTACGAGCAGTACTTC. It codes for CASSWVSAGGPYEQYF.